This entry lists 23 T cell receptor beta chains sequenced from one sample in a study of circulating and synovial CD4+ cells in juvenile arthritis. TCRdb keeps only in-frame clones here, not all; method: immunoSEQ multiplex PCR. The sample records approximately 36,000 clones, roughly 94% being singletons. Sequences were obtained from CD4+ T cells from blood. Receptor source: a human donor with juvenile idiopathic arthritis.

The J gene is TRBJ2-2, the V gene TRBV19; 9 bases map to TRBD2. Losses at the gene ends were 6 bases for V and 8 bases for J; bases not matched to a gene: 7. CDR1 LNHDA and CDR2 SQIVND come from the germline V gene (reference sequence). The CDR3 loop spans 14 amino acids. The CDR3 DNA sequence: TGTGCCAGTAGAGCGGGACTAGCAGCTGGGGAGCTGTTTTTT. Translating it yields CASRAGLAAGELFF.

The CDR3 DNA is TGTGCCAGCAGTGTAGGGGGAGGGACTCTGGGCTCCTACAATGAGCAGTTCTTC. It codes for CASSVGGGTLGSYNEQFF. This chain links TRBV6-1 with TRBJ2-1; tentative D call: TRBD2 (7 bases). Germline V gene data show CDR1 as MNHNS and CDR2 as SASEGT. The CDR3 sequence is 18 residues long. V was cut by 4 bases and J by 0 bases, with 19 bases left in between.

This clone was seen a single time. CDR3 coding DNA: TGTGCCAGCGGGACTAGTCCCTACGAGCAGTACTTC. It yields the protein CASGTSPYEQYF. This rearrangement joins TRBV5-5 to TRBJ2-7; the match to TRBD2 covers 8 bases. The V and J ends lost 7 bases and 2 bases, in that order; junction bases with no gene match: 2. Germline lookup yields CDR1 SGHKS and CDR2 YYEKEE (reference sequence). CDR3 length equals 12 residues.

The chain has TRBV7-3 and TRBJ2-3; 8 positions agree with TRBD2. Per germline, CDR1 SGHTA and CDR2 FQGTGA. The CDR3 loop spans 16 amino acids. Trimming took 2 bases from V and 1 from J; bases not matched to a gene: 5. The CDR3 region has the DNA TGTGCCAGCAGCTTACGTGGTAGCGGGGGCACAGATACGCAGTATTTT. It is translated as CASSLRGSGGTDTQYF.

The rearrangement uses TRBV6-5 and TRBJ1-1; D perhaps matches TRBD1 (6 bases). The germline gives CDR1 MNHEY, CDR2 SVGAGI. The length of the CDR3 is 13 residues. Trimming stripped 7 bases from V and 8 bases from J, with 17 bases between. Written as DNA, the CDR3 is TGTGCCAGCACCCCGGGACACGGTCGGGAAGCTTTCTTT. The encoded protein is CASTPGHGREAFF.

V gene TRBV6-1 combines with J gene TRBJ1-5; perhaps TRBD1 as D (6 bases). This CDR3 is built from 15 residues. Germline CDR1 reads MNHNS; CDR2 reads SASEGT. V lost 6 bases and J lost 4, with 16 bases in between. CDR3 region: CASSLADRFNQPQHF. The DNA of the CDR3 is TGTGCCAGCAGCTTAGCCGACAGGTTTAATCAGCCCCAGCATTTT.

This rearrangement joins TRBV25-1 to TRBJ1-6, with 7 positions matching TRBD1. The V segment lost 4 bases and the J segment 6 bases; nucleotides outside the gene matches: 6. CDR1 is MGHDK and CDR2 is SYGVNS in the germline V gene. CDR3 size: 15 residues. CDR3 sequence (DNA): TGTGCCAGCAGTGGGGGACAGAGTCCTAATTCACCCCTCCACTTT. Protein sequence: CASSGGQSPNSPLHF.

The chain links TRBV7-3 to TRBJ2-1, with D possibly being TRBD1 (6 bases). V lost 2 bases, J lost 1 base, and 18 bases lay in between. Germline-derived CDR1 and CDR2 are SGHTA and FQGTGA. The CDR3 has 18 amino acids. As DNA, the CDR3 is TGTGCCAGCAGCTTACATTCAATCCCAGGGGTTTCCTACAATGAGCAGTTCTTC. Its protein is CASSLHSIPGVSYNEQFF.

The J gene is TRBJ2-7, the V gene TRBV19; perhaps TRBD2 as D (5 bases). This CDR3 contains 14 residues. Germline assignment: CDR1 LNHDA and CDR2 SQIVND (reference sequence). Trimming left V 4 bases short and J 2 bases short, with 12 bases between. CDR3 sequence (DNA): TGTGCCAGTAGTAGTCCGGGATCCCCCTACGAGCAGTACTTC. Amino acids: CASSSPGSPYEQYF.

The chain couples TRBV4-3 to TRBJ2-5; 7 bases match TRBD2. The CDR3 runs 17 residues. V dropped 0 bases and J dropped 0; count of bases not matched to a gene: 7. Germline values: CDR1 LGHNA, CDR2 YSLEER. DNA for the CDR3: TGCGCCAGCAGCCAAGAGCGACTAGCTCCTTACCAAGAGACCCAGTACTTC. Translated: CASSQERLAPYQETQYF.

The chain combines TRBV18 with TRBJ2-7, with 8 bases lining up with TRBD2. This CDR3 contains 13 residues. Germline CDR1 KGHSH, CDR2 LQKENI. J gave up 7 bases and V 8 bases, and 10 bases lay outside the gene matches. The CDR3 sequence is CASRAGGAEEQYF. CDR3 coding DNA: TGTGCCAGCCGGGCCGGGGGGGCCGAAGAGCAGTACTTC.

V and J are TRBV6-5 and TRBJ1-2; the D gene is possibly TRBD1 (5 bases). V lost 6 bases, J lost 1 base, and 15 bases lay in between. Germline V gene data show CDR1 as MNHEY and CDR2 as SVGAGI. The CDR3 is 15 residues long. The CDR3 sequence: CASRPGGAGNYGYTF. The DNA of the CDR3 is TGTGCCAGCAGGCCAGGAGGGGCCGGTAACTATGGCTACACCTTC.

The chain has TRBV11-3 and TRBJ2-3; the match to TRBD1 covers 7 bases. CDR1 and CDR2 from the germline V gene are SGHNT and YENEEA. V lost 5 bases to trimming and J lost 4 bases; unmatched junction nucleotides: 3. The CDR3 is 13 amino acids. CDR3 region: CASSLQGADTQYF. As DNA, the CDR3 is TGTGCCAGCAGCCTCCAGGGGGCAGATACGCAGTATTTT. Variable domain in full (rest from reference TRBV11-3 and TRBJ2-3): EAGVVQSPRYKIIEKKQPVAFWCNPISGHNTLYWYLQNLGQGPELLIRYENEEAVDDSQLPKDRFSAERLKGVDSTLKIQPAELGDSAVYLCASSLQGADTQYFGPGTRLTVL.

V usage is TRBV7-6 and J usage is TRBJ2-1, with 8 bases lining up with TRBD2. The germline V gene encodes CDR1 SGHVS and CDR2 FNYEAQ. The CDR3 runs 15 residues. The V gene end was trimmed by 3 bases and the J gene end by 4 bases; junction bases not matched to a gene: 5. CDR3 bases: TGTGCCAGCAGCTTGGGGGCGGGGGGATACAATGAGCAGTTCTTC. It specifies CASSLGAGGYNEQFF. Complete variable domain (other parts from reference TRBV7-6 and TRBJ2-1): GAGVSQSPRYKVTKRGQDVALRCDPISGHVSLYWYRQALGQGPEFLTYFNYEAQQDKSGLPNDRFSAERPEGSISTLTIQRTEQRDSAMYRCASSLGAGGYNEQFFGPGTRLTVL.

The chain combines TRBV5-8 with TRBJ2-3, with TRBD1 matching 9 bases. The CDR3 totals 16 residues. CDR1 SGHTS and CDR2 YDEGEE come from the germline V gene. V was pared by 4 bases and J by 5 bases, with 11 bases of the junction left unmatched. The CDR3 protein is CASSPGDRAQGDTQYF. CDR3 coding DNA: TGTGCCAGCAGCCCGGGGGACAGGGCTCAGGGAGATACGCAGTATTTT.

The rearrangement links TRBV7-9 to TRBJ1-2, with 7 bases aligning to TRBD1. The V segment lost 2 bases and the J segment 4 bases; nucleotides outside the gene matches: 7. The length of the CDR3 is 15 residues. Germline V CDR1 and CDR2: SEHNR, FQNEAQ (reference sequence). The CDR3 DNA reads as TGTGCCAGCAGCTTATCAGGGGGATTAGGCTATGGCTACACCTTC. Encoded protein: CASSLSGGLGYGYTF.

Details on this clone: Other DNA sequences in this sample translate to the same CDR3. The gene calls are TRBV6-5 and TRBJ1-6; the match to TRBD1 covers 8 bases. The CDR3 runs 15 residues. The germline V gene encodes CDR1 MNHEY and CDR2 SVGAGI. V lost 2 bases and J lost 7; bases outside the gene matches: 4. The CDR3 coding sequence is TGTGCCAGCAGTTACGGGCGACAGGGGAATTCACCCCTCCACTTT. Encoded protein: CASSYGRQGNSPLHF.

Regarding this clone: This specimen includes other DNA sequences encoding the same CDR3. The chain has TRBV14 and TRBJ2-2; 8 bases line up with TRBD1. CDR3 length equals 14 residues. Unmatched junction bases numbered 0, after V lost 0 bases and J lost 6 bases. Germline V lookup: CDR1 SGHDN, CDR2 FVKESK. CDR3 DNA: TGTGCCAGCAGCCAAGACAGGGGGCCCGGGGAGCTGTTTTTT. Amino acid sequence: CASSQDRGPGELFF.

This CDR3 is CAWSGTTISQYF. DNA for the CDR3: TGTGCCTGGAGTGGGACTACCATTAGCCAGTACTTC. The V call is TRBV30, the J call TRBJ2-5; TRBD2 might be the D (6 bases). The V end was cut by 1 base, the J end by 10 bases, with 13 bases between. The CDR3 is made up of 12 amino acids. Germline V CDR1 and CDR2: GTSNPN, SVGIG (reference sequence).

The rearrangement uses TRBV19 and TRBJ1-2; D gene uncertain. The V end was cut by 0 bases, the J end by 4 bases, with 12 bases between. CDR1 and CDR2 (germline): LNHDA, SQIVND (reference sequence). There are 15 residues in the CDR3. CDR3 nucleotide sequence: TGTGCCAGTAGTATAGATGTAACAGCCCCCTATGGCTACACCTTC. Residues: CASSIDVTAPYGYTF.

The chain combines TRBV15 with TRBJ1-3; D possibly corresponds to TRBD1 (5 bases). Germline V CDR1 and CDR2: LNHNV, YYDKDF (reference sequence). CDR3 length: 17 amino acids. Trimming took off 3 bases at V and 0 bases at J, with 15 bases between the two ends. CDR3 DNA: TGTGCCACCAGCAGCACCCTTGACAGACTCTCTGGAAACACCATATATTTT. It is translated as CATSSTLDRLSGNTIYF.

V usage is TRBV7-3 and J usage is TRBJ2-2, with D possibly matching TRBD1 (5 bases). This CDR3 is built from 14 residues. Germline V lookup: CDR1 SGHTA, CDR2 FQGTGA. The V end was cut by 5 bases, the J end by 3 bases, with 10 bases between. CDR3 protein: CASSDGQDTGELFF. The CDR3 DNA is TGTGCCAGCAGCGACGGACAAGACACCGGGGAGCTGTTTTTT.

V and J are TRBV7-2 and TRBJ1-2, with 10 positions matching TRBD1. Germline lookup yields CDR1 SGHTA and CDR2 FQGNSA. After removal of 5 bases from V and 5 bases from J, the junction contained 11 bases not matched to a gene. The CDR3 has 16 amino acids. The CDR3, as DNA: TGTGCCAGCAGCCTCGGACAGGGGGAGTCCTTTTATGGCTACACCTTC. It is translated as CASSLGQGESFYGYTF.